This entry lists 18 T cell receptor beta chains sequenced from one sample in a study of regulatory dendritic cells for organ transplantation. CFSE-labeled sorted T cells met regulatory or mature dendritic cells for four to five days. Clones were read by immunoSEQ multiplex PCR, and TCRdb kept only the in-frame ones, dropping some. The table has about 7,800 clones, about 67% seen once. These receptors' antigens are unknown. Sequencing used memory CD4+ T cells from blood cultured with dendritic cells. Subset of the sample: CD45RO+ memory T cells. These receptor sequences come from a human donor in good health.

The CDR3 DNA follows: TGTGCCAGCAGCTTTCTAGGTGGGGCTGACGGGGAGCTGTTTTTT. This codes for CASSFLGGADGELFF. This chain connects TRBV5-5 to TRBJ2-2; perhaps TRBD1 as D (5 bases). Germline CDR1 and CDR2: SGHKS and YYEKEE (reference sequence). With 2 bases removed from V and 7 bases from J, the gap between germline ends came to 15 bases. This CDR3 has 15 amino acids.

This clone was counted between two and nine times. V is TRBV9 and J is TRBJ1-1; a weak D match, TRBD1 (5 bases). The CDR3 extends over 15 amino acids. Germline V gene data show CDR1 as SGDLS and CDR2 as YYNGEE. Trimming pared 0 bases from V and 4 bases from J, leaving 13 bases between. The chain's CDR3 is CASSVAPGVGTEAFF. The CDR3 DNA is TGTGCCAGCAGCGTAGCTCCGGGGGTTGGCACTGAAGCTTTCTTT.

The chain couples TRBV2 to TRBJ1-4; TRBD1 matches 9 bases. Germline CDR1 and CDR2: SNHLY and FYNNEI. The V segment lost 11 bases and the J segment 9 bases; nucleotides outside the gene matches: 10. The CDR3 spans 13 residues. As DNA, the CDR3 is TGTGCCGGGACCGGGACAGGGACGAAAAAACTGTTTTTT. This gives the protein CAGTGTGTKKLFF.

The J gene is TRBJ2-5, the V gene TRBV9; D is perhaps TRBD2 (5 bases). Trimming removed 5 bases from V and 5 bases from J, with 16 bases in between. This CDR3 is 14 amino acids long. Germline values: CDR1 SGDLS, CDR2 YYNGEE. CDR3 nucleotides: TGTGCCAGCAGTCATGGACGGGGTCTGGAGACCCAGTACTTC. Amino acid sequence: CASSHGRGLETQYF.

The chain recombines TRBV6-1 with TRBJ1-1; tentative D call: TRBD1 (6 bases). The CDR3 sequence is 15 residues long. Germline V gene sequence: CDR1 MNHNS, CDR2 SASEGT. V was trimmed by 2 bases and J by 1 base, leaving 11 bases between them. The CDR3 loop reads CASSEPAGANTEAFF. The CDR3, as DNA: TGTGCCAGCAGTGAACCGGCAGGGGCGAACACTGAAGCTTTCTTT.

This clone appeared a few times. The chain combines TRBV2 with TRBJ1-1, with D perhaps matching TRBD1 (5 bases). CDR1 and CDR2 from the germline V gene are SNHLY and FYNNEI. The CDR3 is 13 residues long. V lost 5 bases, J lost 3 bases, and 10 bases lay in between. DNA of the CDR3: TGTGCCAGCAGTAGAGACAGCTACACTGAAGCTTTCTTT. Translating it yields CASSRDSYTEAFF.

This clone is labeled as medium-sized. Other DNA sequences of this sample code for an identical CDR3. The chain uses TRBV6-1 and TRBJ2-2; D might be TRBD1 (7 bases). This CDR3 region has 14 residues. Germline-derived CDR1 and CDR2 are MNHNS and SASEGT. The V gene lost 8 bases and the J gene lost 4 bases, with 14 bases spanning the gap. The CDR3 nucleotides read TGTGCCAGCCGGTGGAGGGGGCGCACCGGGGAGCTGTTTTTT. This sequence encodes CASRWRGRTGELFF.

The rearrangement uses TRBV19 and TRBJ2-3; TRBD1 is a possible D gene (6 bases). Germline V gene lookup returns CDR1 LNHDA and CDR2 SQIVND (reference sequence). V lost 3 bases to trimming and J lost 0 bases, with 10 bases between them. This CDR3 spans 15 amino acids. CDR3 region: CASSIQGHSTDTQYF. CDR3 in DNA: TGTGCCAGTAGTATCCAGGGACATAGCACAGATACGCAGTATTTT. The whole variable domain, filled in from reference TRBV19 and TRBJ2-3, reads DGGITQSPKYLFRKEGQNVTLSCEQNLNHDAMYWYRQDPGQGLRLIYYSQIVNDFQKGDIAEGYSVSREKKESFPLTVTSAQKNPTAFYLCASSIQGHSTDTQYFGPGTRLTVL.

The chain uses TRBV6-5 and TRBJ1-6; D gene uncertain. Between the trimmed V and J ends, which lost 5 bases and 6 bases, there was a span of 14 bases. This CDR3 contains 15 residues. The germline V gene has CDR1 MNHEY and CDR2 SVGAGI. The DNA for the CDR3 is TGTGCCAGCAGTATCGTAGGAGAGATTAATTCACCCCTCCACTTT. Amino acid sequence: CASSIVGEINSPLHF.

This chain uses TRBV10-3 with TRBJ2-1; TRBD1 matches 9 bases. Per the germline V gene, CDR1 is ENHRY and CDR2 is SYGVKD. This CDR3 has 15 amino acids. With V trimmed by 2 bases and J by 7 bases, 6 bases remained unmatched. This chain's CDR3 is CAISETQGASNEQFF. CDR3 bases: TGTGCCATCAGTGAGACACAGGGGGCGAGTAATGAGCAGTTCTTC.

This clone has more than one count but fewer than ten. The CDR3 protein is CASSGGLAGSTDTQYF. The CDR3 coding sequence is TGTGCCAGCAGTGGGGGACTAGCGGGTAGCACAGATACGCAGTATTTT. The chain couples TRBV6-1 to TRBJ2-3; 12 bases align to TRBD2. The germline gives CDR1 MNHNS, CDR2 SASEGT. The CDR3 has 16 residues. The V gene end was trimmed by 4 bases and the J gene end by 0 bases; junction bases not matched to a gene: 2.

In this sample, this clone turned up a few times. The V and J genes are TRBV4-1 and TRBJ1-5; tentatively, D is TRBD1 (5 bases). Germline CDR1 is MGHRA and CDR2 is YSYEKL. V dropped 0 bases and J dropped 2 bases, with 11 bases sitting between them. CDR3 length: 16 amino acids. The CDR3: CASSQDGGVGNQPQHF. In DNA, the CDR3 is TGCGCCAGCAGCCAAGACGGGGGGGTGGGCAATCAGCCCCAGCATTTT.

V usage is TRBV28 and J usage is TRBJ1-2; D gene ambiguous. This CDR3 has 12 residues. Trimming cost V 5 bases and J 4 bases, with 8 bases left between them. The germline V gene encodes CDR1 MDHEN and CDR2 SYDVKM. CDR3 DNA: TGTGCCAGCAGTAACTCCTTCTATGGCTACACCTTC. It encodes CASSNSFYGYTF.

This CDR3 is CASSFTYNEQFF. The CDR3 DNA follows: TGTGCCAGCAGCTTTACCTACAATGAGCAGTTCTTC. V is TRBV11-2 and J is TRBJ2-1, with D uncertain. Germline V lookup: CDR1 SGHAT, CDR2 FQNNGV. This CDR3 comprises 12 residues. V was pared by 3 bases and J by 2 bases, with 2 bases between.

The rearrangement uses TRBV11-2 and TRBJ2-3; no clear D. The CDR3 contains 13 residues. CDR1 is SGHAT and CDR2 is FQNNGV in the germline V gene. Trimming took 3 bases from V and 5 from J, leaving 9 bases between them. The CDR3 region is CASSFVLGDTQYF. The CDR3 DNA sequence: TGTGCCAGCAGCTTCGTCCTCGGAGATACGCAGTATTTT.

This clone is a singleton in its sample. The rearrangement links TRBV2 to TRBJ1-5; 7 nucleotides agree with TRBD1. The CDR3 loop spans 14 amino acids. CDR1 is SNHLY and CDR2 is FYNNEI in the germline V gene. Unmatched junction bases numbered 9, after V lost 7 bases and J lost 6 bases. The CDR3 sequence: CASTTTGEFQPQHF. CDR3 DNA: TGTGCCAGCACCACTACAGGGGAATTTCAGCCCCAGCATTTT.

The CDR3 DNA follows: TGCGCCAGCAGCGTGGGACAGGGGGCAGGGCAAGAGACCCAGTACTTC. Amino acids: CASSVGQGAGQETQYF. This chain links TRBV5-1 with TRBJ2-5, with 12 bases aligning to TRBD1. The trim removed 4 bases at V and 2 bases at J, leaving 6 bases unmatched. This CDR3 is 16 amino acids long. CDR1 is SGHRS, CDR2 YFSETQ, per germline. Together with reference TRBV5-1 and TRBJ2-5, the CDR3 gives the full variable domain: KAGVTQTPRYLIKTRGQQVTLSCSPISGHRSVSWYQQTPGQGLQFLFEYFSETQRNKGNFPGRFSGRQFSNSRSEMNVSTLELGDSALYLCASSVGQGAGQETQYFGPGTRLLVL.

CDR3 in DNA: TGTGCCAGCAGCCCCAAGACTGCCCCAGATACGCAGTATTTT. Residues: CASSPKTAPDTQYF. This chain joins TRBV7-6 and TRBJ2-3; D ambiguous. V was pared by 5 bases and J by 4 bases, with 13 bases between. Germline CDR1 and CDR2: SGHVS and FNYEAQ. This CDR3 spans 14 amino acids.